Sequencing of this T cell receptor beta chain was carried out in a study of blood T cells in healthy people across ages. The ends were cut back, 0 bases at V and 2 bases at J, with 8 bases in the middle. CDR1 LGHNA and CDR2 YSLEER come from the germline V gene. The length of the CDR3 is 15 residues. Regarding the study as a whole: Diversity was higher, and naive CD4+ cells more numerous, in long-lived donors than in aged donors. Observed TCR beta diversity per million T cells went down as age went up. This fall followed a roughly linear course with age.

This clonotype was detected only a few times. The target antigen is unknown. In terms of origin and age, donors were healthy Caucasian individuals from Russia aged roughly 6 to 95. With a J-beta primer mix and a sample-barcoded 5' primer, a second PCR ran 7 to 11 cycles. Each cDNA was tagged by a template-switch adaptor containing 12 random nucleotides. TCRdb used MiXCR to reprocess the 5' RACE reads, holding one entry per CDR3 protein. The sample has about 1,500,000 distinct CDR3 sequences, roughly 27% seen once; the top ten hold less than 9.5%. The TCR sequence derives from a woman aged 25 to 45 in good health. The sequencing sample was made of blood. The chain links TRBV4-3 to TRBJ1-5; D is unclear. CDR3 DNA: TGCGCCAGCAGCCAAGATGGACTGGGCAATCAGCCCCAGCATTTT. Its translation is CASSQDGLGNQPQHF.